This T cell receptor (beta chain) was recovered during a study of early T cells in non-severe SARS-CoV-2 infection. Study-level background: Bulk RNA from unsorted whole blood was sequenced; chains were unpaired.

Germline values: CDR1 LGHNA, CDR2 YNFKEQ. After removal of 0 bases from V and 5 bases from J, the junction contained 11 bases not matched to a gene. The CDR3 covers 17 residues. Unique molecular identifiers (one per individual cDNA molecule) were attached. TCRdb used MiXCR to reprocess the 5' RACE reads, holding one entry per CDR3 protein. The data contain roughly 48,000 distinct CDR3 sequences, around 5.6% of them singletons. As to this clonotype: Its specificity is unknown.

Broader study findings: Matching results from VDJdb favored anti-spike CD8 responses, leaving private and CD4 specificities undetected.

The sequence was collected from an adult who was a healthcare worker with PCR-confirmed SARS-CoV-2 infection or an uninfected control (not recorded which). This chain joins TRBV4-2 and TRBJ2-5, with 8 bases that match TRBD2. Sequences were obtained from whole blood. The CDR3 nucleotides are TGTGCCAGCAGCCAAGATCTGGATAGCGGGGAATGGGAGACCCAGTACTTC. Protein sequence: CASSQDLDSGEWETQYF.